A single sample is the source of the 3 T cell receptor beta chains below, sequenced in a study of identical twins. TCRdb independently ran MiXCR on the 5' RACE reads; one entry per CDR3 protein. The repertoire consists of 1.5 million to 2 million distinct CDR3 sequences, with about 30% occurring once and the leading ten covering 0.27%. The sample taken for sequencing was cord blood. The origin of the receptors is a newborn girl in good health.

The chain uses TRBV28 and TRBJ2-7; 10 positions match TRBD1. J lost 7 bases, V lost 1 base, and 10 bases had no gene match. Germline CDR1 is MDHEN and CDR2 is SYDVKM. This CDR3 has 16 residues. The CDR3 sequence: CASSLFPGTGDNEQYF. CDR3 coding DNA: TGTGCCAGCAGTTTATTCCCCGGGACAGGGGACAATGAGCAGTACTTC.

This clonotype was seen a few times. V gene TRBV7-2 combines with J gene TRBJ1-1; the D is unclear. The V gene lost 3 bases and the J gene lost 4 bases, with 12 bases spanning the gap. Germline-derived CDR1 and CDR2 are SGHTA and FQGNSA. The CDR3 runs to 14 residues. The CDR3, as DNA: TGTGCCAGCAGCTTCCAAGCGGGGAGCACTGAAGCTTTCTTT. Its protein is CASSFQAGSTEAFF.

In its sample, this clonotype was seen a few times. This chain joins TRBV20-1 and TRBJ2-1; D gene ambiguous. The ends were cut back, 3 bases at V and 2 bases at J, with 11 bases in the middle. CDR3 size: 14 residues. Germline lookup yields CDR1 DFQATT and CDR2 SNEGSKA (reference sequence). CDR3 nucleotides: TGCAGTGCTAGGTCCACAGATACCTACAATGAGCAGTTCTTC. It encodes CSARSTDTYNEQFF.